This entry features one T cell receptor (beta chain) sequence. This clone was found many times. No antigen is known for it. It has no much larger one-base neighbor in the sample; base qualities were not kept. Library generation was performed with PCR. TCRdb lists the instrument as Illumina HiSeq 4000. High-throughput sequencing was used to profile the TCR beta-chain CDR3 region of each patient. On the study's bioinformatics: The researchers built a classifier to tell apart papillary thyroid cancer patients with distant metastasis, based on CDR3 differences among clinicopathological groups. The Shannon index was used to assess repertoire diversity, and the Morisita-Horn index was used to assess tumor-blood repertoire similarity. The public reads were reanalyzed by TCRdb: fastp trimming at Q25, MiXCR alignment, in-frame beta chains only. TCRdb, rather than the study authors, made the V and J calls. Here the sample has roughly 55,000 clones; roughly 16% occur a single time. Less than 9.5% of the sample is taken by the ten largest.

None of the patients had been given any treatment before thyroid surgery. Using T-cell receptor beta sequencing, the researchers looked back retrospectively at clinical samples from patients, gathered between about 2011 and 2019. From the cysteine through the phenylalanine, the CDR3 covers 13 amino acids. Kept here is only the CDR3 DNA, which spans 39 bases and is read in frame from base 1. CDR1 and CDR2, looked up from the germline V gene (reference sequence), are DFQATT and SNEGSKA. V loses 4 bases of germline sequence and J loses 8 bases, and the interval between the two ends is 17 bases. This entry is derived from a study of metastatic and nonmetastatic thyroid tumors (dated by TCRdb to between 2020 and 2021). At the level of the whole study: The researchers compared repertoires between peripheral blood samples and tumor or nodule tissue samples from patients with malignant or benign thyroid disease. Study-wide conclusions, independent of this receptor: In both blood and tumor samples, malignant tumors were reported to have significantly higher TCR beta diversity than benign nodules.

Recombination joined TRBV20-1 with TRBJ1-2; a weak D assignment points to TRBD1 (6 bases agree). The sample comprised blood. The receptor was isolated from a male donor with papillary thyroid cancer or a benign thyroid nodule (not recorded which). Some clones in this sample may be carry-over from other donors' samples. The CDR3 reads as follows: CSAISPGARGYTF. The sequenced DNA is TGCAGTGCTATATCCCCGGGGGCCCGGGGCTACACCTTC.